The 11 T cell receptor beta chains in this list originate from one sample, sequenced in a study of CD8+ T cells in alopecia areata. cDNA reverse transcribed from extracted RNA served as the sequencing template. Profiled with immunoSEQ multiplex PCR; TCRdb holds only in-frame clones, not every one. The sample lists roughly 250,000 clones, roughly two thirds occurring once. The sequencing here drew on CD4+ T cells sorted from blood, taken at week 0. These receptor sequences come from a human donor with alopecia areata.

This chain connects TRBV19 to TRBJ2-7; unclear D gene. V was shortened by 3 bases and J by 3 bases, with 3 bases between the two germline ends. The CDR3 length is 11 residues. Germline values: CDR1 LNHDA, CDR2 SQIVND (reference sequence). The CDR3 region has the DNA TGTGCCAGTAGTATCGGCTACGAGCAGTACTTC. This gives the protein CASSIGYEQYF.

This chain uses TRBV29-1 with TRBJ1-2; D uncertain. CDR1 is SQVTM, CDR2 ANQGSEA, per germline. This CDR3 contains 11 residues. V dropped 4 bases and J dropped 4 bases, with 7 bases sitting between them. CDR3 in amino acids: CSVGESYGYTF. The DNA of the CDR3 is TGCAGCGTTGGGGAGAGCTATGGCTACACCTTC.

The chain has TRBV30 and TRBJ1-1; D is unclear. Germline assignment: CDR1 GTSNPN and CDR2 SVGIG (reference sequence). The CDR3 consists of 11 residues. Trimming took 2 bases from V and 2 from J, leaving 3 bases between them. CDR3: CAWSYNTEAFF. DNA for the CDR3: TGTGCCTGGAGTTATAACACTGAAGCTTTCTTT.

The chain links TRBV30 to TRBJ2-3, with D hard to call. The CDR3 is made up of 11 amino acids. Germline CDR1 is GTSNPN and CDR2 is SVGIG (reference sequence). V shed 3 bases and J shed 9 bases, with 10 bases lying between them. Here the CDR3 reads CAWRGIDTQYF. In DNA, the CDR3 is TGTGCCTGGAGGGGGATAGACACGCAGTATTTT.

This clone appeared a few times. This chain's CDR3 is CSVHRVPDTQYF. In DNA form, the CDR3 reads TGCAGCGTCCACCGGGTTCCCGATACGCAGTATTTT. The chain joins TRBV29-1 to TRBJ2-3; unclear D gene. The CDR3 runs 12 residues. Germline CDR1 and CDR2: SQVTM and ANQGSEA. Trimming took off 6 bases at V and 6 bases at J, with 13 bases between the two ends.

The CDR3 sequence: CAWSAGRSGNTIYF. The CDR3 nucleotides are TGTGCCTGGAGTGCCGGGCGCTCTGGAAACACCATATATTTT. The chain combines TRBV30 with TRBJ1-3; D remains unclear. Germline V gives CDR1 GTSNPN, CDR2 SVGIG (reference sequence). The V end was cut by 1 base, the J end by 0 bases, with 7 bases between. This CDR3 is built from 14 residues.

The rearrangement links TRBV25-1 to TRBJ2-2, with 8 bases matching TRBD2. The length of the CDR3 is 16 residues. Per the germline V gene, CDR1 is MGHDK and CDR2 is SYGVNS. J lost 2 bases, V lost 4 bases, and 6 bases had no gene match. The CDR3 here is CASSGFLAGNTGELFF. The CDR3 DNA sequence: TGTGCCAGCAGTGGGTTTCTAGCGGGTAACACCGGGGAGCTGTTTTTT.

The chain links TRBV10-3 to TRBJ2-3, with a possible D match to TRBD2 (6 bases). Germline values: CDR1 ENHRY, CDR2 SYGVKD. The CDR3 extends over 15 amino acids. Trimming pared 1 base from V and 1 base from J, leaving 9 bases between. The CDR3 DNA sequence: TGTGCCATCAGTGAGTTGAGGGAGGGCACAGATACGCAGTATTTT. Amino acids: CAISELREGTDTQYF.

The chain has TRBV9 and TRBJ2-6; D remains unclear. From germline, CDR1 is SGDLS and CDR2 YYNGEE. Trimming cost V 4 bases and J 5 bases, with 10 bases left between them. CDR3 size: 14 residues. The CDR3 loop is CASSPDLWANVLTF. CDR3 nucleotide sequence: TGTGCCAGCAGCCCTGATCTCTGGGCCAACGTCCTGACTTTC.

V is TRBV25-1 and J is TRBJ2-3; weak D call: TRBD2 (7 bases). The V and J ends lost 3 bases and 5 bases respectively, with 15 bases between them. CDR3 length: 15 amino acids. Germline V lookup: CDR1 MGHDK, CDR2 SYGVNS. CDR3: CASSDWGGGVDTQYF. CDR3 sequence (DNA): TGTGCCAGCAGTGATTGGGGAGGGGGTGTAGATACGCAGTATTTT.

The chain uses TRBV30 and TRBJ1-5; a weak D match, TRBD1 (5 bases). V was pared by 2 bases and J by 3 bases, with 8 bases between. CDR1 is GTSNPN, CDR2 SVGIG, per germline (reference sequence). The CDR3 is 13 amino acids. The CDR3 sequence: CAWSRQHNQPQHF. Written as DNA, the CDR3 is TGTGCCTGGAGTAGACAGCACAATCAGCCCCAGCATTTT.